The entry below gives a single T cell receptor (beta chain) sequence along with its context. Its recognized antigen is unknown. The input lacks base qualities; no much larger clone sits a single base away. These data originate in a study of blood T cell repertoires in COVID-19 (TCRdb year 2020). Concerning the study at large: Collaborator samples came from the United States, Italy and Spain and covered acute and convalescent phases of COVID-19. The prospective study material was composed of cDNA or gDNA derived from T cells, B-cell-depleted T cells, or PBMCs. The samples were drawn from the first 160 participants of the ongoing ImmuneRACE study and from 1,200 or so subjects provided by 6 global collaborators. HLA class I and class II types, where available, came from metadata supplied by the sample provider rather than from assay-based typing. Subjects who had been exposed to COVID-19, were actively infected with it, or had recovered from it provided the deeply sampled blood TCRbeta repertoires that made up the dataset. The repertoires were released in a freely available public database intended as a resource for research on the immune response to SARS-CoV-2. Nearly every sample came with metadata listing a de-identified subject ID, COVID-19 status, age in years and sex.

Study-level results and caveats: The amount of clinical and demographic metadata varied by source and participant and was provided uncurated.

The immunoSEQ Assay, a bias-controlled multiplex PCR, was used to amplify TCRbeta CDR3 regions from genomic DNA. Under the source paper's analysis protocol: The number of nucleated cells in each sample was estimated by amplification of reference gene primers within the assay. To quantify the absolute abundance of each unique TCRbeta CDR3 rearrangement, sequence reads were collapsed and filtered. For each sample, productive Simpson clonality was calculated as the square root of Simpson's diversity index across productive rearrangements. This is the immuneACCESS table as TCRdb keeps it, with only in-frame sequences that have V and J called. A part of the clones is gone; compared with another copy, unresolved V genes explain less than half, and the rest is unexplained. V, J and clone size are taken as reported in that table, and D and trimming were inferred from the DNA itself. For this sample the table gives approximately 270,000 clones, of which about 85% were detected only once. Around 3.3% of the sample lies in the top ten.

The CDR3 holds 16 amino acids from the cysteine to the phenylalanine. Kept here is only the CDR3 DNA, which spans 48 bases and is read in frame from base 1. Trimming at the junction amounts to 0 bases on V and 6 bases on J, and the germline ends lie 15 bases apart. Looking up the germline V gene yields CDR1 MNHEY and CDR2 SVGEGT. Collaborating institutions collected whole blood in K2EDTA tubes following their own protocols. For TCRbeta analysis, collaborators shipped samples as frozen whole blood, isolated PBMCs, or DNA extracted from either of those sample types. The receptor chain draws on TRBV6-2 or TRBV6-3 and TRBJ1-5, with no D gene named confidently. The sequencing input was peripheral blood. This receptor was identified in a man aged 18 to 30 with active or convalescent COVID-19. CDR3 reads: CASSYSSSHILQPQHF. In nucleotide form, the sequence is TGTGCCAGCAGTTACTCCTCAAGCCATATACTTCAGCCCCAGCATTTT.